This TCR beta chain comes out of a study of post-analysis software for immune sequencing data. Study as a whole: Included courses were relapsing-remitting and secondary progressive multiple sclerosis; progressive-relapsing multiple sclerosis was also included. The study's findings and limits: For normalized Chao1 diversity, multiple sclerosis patients scored significantly lower than controls did. F-measure co-clustering was strong for batch-matched samples. Relative to controls, patients had roughly five TRBV segments at higher frequency, with TRBV5-6, TRBV5-1 and TRBV20-1 among these.

There are 15 residues in the CDR3. Germline CDR1 is DFQATT and CDR2 is SNEGSKA (reference sequence). The V gene end was trimmed by 6 bases and the J gene end by 4 bases; junction bases not matched to a gene: 9. Regarding this clonotype: What it binds is unknown. This may arise from a read error, as a much more abundant clone is one base away.

Unique molecular identifiers were built into the TCR beta cDNA libraries. Each sample of 1 to 10 million input T cells yielded about 500,000 cDNA molecules, so each molecule approximated one T cell. TCRdb processed the PCR reads anew with MiXCR; each CDR3 protein has one entry. Here the sample spans 800,000 to 950,000 distinct CDR3 sequences, around 50% being singletons. The origin of this receptor is a girl aged 5-17 years with multiple sclerosis. The gene calls are TRBV20-1 and TRBJ2-3; 11 nucleotides line up with TRBD2. Sample: blood. CDR3 amino acids: CSAPRLAGNADTQYF. The CDR3 DNA reads as TGCAGTGCGCCCCGACTAGCGGGGAACGCAGATACGCAGTATTTT.